This T cell receptor (beta chain) was sequenced during a study of CD8+ T cells in alopecia areata. In the study overall: Tofacitinib therapy took 6 to 18 months; 6 months off drug came after.

The CDR3 length is 14 residues. From germline, CDR1 is SQVTM and CDR2 ANQGSEA. V gave up 3 bases and J gave up 2 bases; unmatched junction bases: 6. Following RNA extraction, reverse transcription yielded cDNA that acted as the sequencing template. The assay was immunoSEQ multiplex PCR, and TCRdb's table has in-frame clones only and misses some. The data show over 200,000 clones, with approximately 61% seen just once and more than 0.4% held by the top ten. As part of sample collection, lesional scalp punch biopsies and peripheral blood were taken from alopecia areata patients. This clone has just a few counts.

This TCR was recovered from a human donor with alopecia areata. The chain couples TRBV29-1 to TRBJ2-7; TRBD1 aligns across 8 bases. The sequencing used CD4+ T cells sorted from blood, collected at week 0. In nucleotides, the CDR3 is TGCAGCGTTGAGGAGGACAGGGCGCCCTACGAGCAGTACTTC. Protein product: CSVEEDRAPYEQYF.